The T cell receptor (beta chain) described here comes from a study of T cell changes during pregnancy in multiple sclerosis. Data came from immunoSEQ multiplex PCR; TCRdb stores just in-frame clones and leaves some out. The table has 85,000 to 100,000 clones, 90% to 95% seen once. In this sample, this clone turned up once. This receptor was identified in a female donor with multiple sclerosis, enrolled in a pregnancy study. Sequences were derived from peripheral blood, sampled after pregnancy.

CDR3 in DNA: TGCGCCAGCAGCTTGAAGACAACCAGCACAGATACGCAGTATTTT. Residues: CASSLKTTSTDTQYF. The chain combines TRBV5-1 with TRBJ2-3; D gene uncertain. The ends were cut back, 1 base at V and 0 bases at J, with 9 bases in the middle. This CDR3 is built from 15 residues. Germline assignment: CDR1 SGHRS and CDR2 YFSETQ.